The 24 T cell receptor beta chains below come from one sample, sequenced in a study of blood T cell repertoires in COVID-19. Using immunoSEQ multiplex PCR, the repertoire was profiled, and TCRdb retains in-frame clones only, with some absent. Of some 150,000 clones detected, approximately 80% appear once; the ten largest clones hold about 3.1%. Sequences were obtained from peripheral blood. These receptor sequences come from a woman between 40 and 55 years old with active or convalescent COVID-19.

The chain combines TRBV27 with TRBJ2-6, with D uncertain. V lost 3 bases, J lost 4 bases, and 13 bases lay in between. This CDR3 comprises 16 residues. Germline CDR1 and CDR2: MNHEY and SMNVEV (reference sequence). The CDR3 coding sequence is TGTGCCAGCAGTTTTTTGGCTCCCGGGGGGGCCAACGTCCTGACTTTC. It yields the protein CASSFLAPGGANVLTF.

CDR3 sequence reads: CASSINPIRPGEQFF. The DNA of the CDR3 is TGTGCCAGTAGTATAAACCCCATCCGGCCGGGTGAGCAGTTCTTC. The chain uses TRBV19 and TRBJ2-1; no reliable D call. CDR1 and CDR2 (germline): LNHDA, SQIVND (reference sequence). The V end lost 2 bases, the J end lost 9 bases, and 17 bases lay between the germline ends. The CDR3 loop spans 15 amino acids.

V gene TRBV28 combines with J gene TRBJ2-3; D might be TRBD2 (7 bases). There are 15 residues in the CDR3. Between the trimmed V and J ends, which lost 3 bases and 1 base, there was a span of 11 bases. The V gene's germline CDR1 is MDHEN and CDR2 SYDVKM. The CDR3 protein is CASSLGAGGTDTQYF. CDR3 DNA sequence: TGTGCCAGCAGTTTGGGGGCGGGGGGCACAGATACGCAGTATTTT. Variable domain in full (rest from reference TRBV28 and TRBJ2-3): DVKVTQSSRYLVKRTGEKVFLECVQDMDHENMFWYRQDPGLGLRLIYFSYDVKMKEKGDIPEGYSVSREKKERFSLILESASTNQTSMYLCASSLGAGGTDTQYFGPGTRLTVL.

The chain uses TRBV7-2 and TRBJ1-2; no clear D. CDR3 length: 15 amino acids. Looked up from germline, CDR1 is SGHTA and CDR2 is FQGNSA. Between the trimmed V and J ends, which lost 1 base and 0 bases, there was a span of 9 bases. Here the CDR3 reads CASSLERRTNYGYTF. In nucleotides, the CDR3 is TGTGCCAGCAGCTTAGAACGGAGAACTAACTATGGCTACACCTTC.

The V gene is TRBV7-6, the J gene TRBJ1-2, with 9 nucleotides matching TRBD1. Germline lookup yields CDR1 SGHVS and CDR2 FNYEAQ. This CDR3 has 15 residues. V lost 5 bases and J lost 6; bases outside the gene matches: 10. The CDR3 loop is CASSVLPGQGNGYTF. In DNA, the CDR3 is TGTGCCAGCAGCGTATTACCGGGACAGGGAAATGGCTACACCTTC.

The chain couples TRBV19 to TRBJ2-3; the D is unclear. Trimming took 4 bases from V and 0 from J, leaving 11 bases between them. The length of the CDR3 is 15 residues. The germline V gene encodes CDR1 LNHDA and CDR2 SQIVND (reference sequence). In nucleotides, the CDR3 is TGTGCCAGTAGTAAGAGACACCTTAGCACAGATACGCAGTATTTT. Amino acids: CASSKRHLSTDTQYF.

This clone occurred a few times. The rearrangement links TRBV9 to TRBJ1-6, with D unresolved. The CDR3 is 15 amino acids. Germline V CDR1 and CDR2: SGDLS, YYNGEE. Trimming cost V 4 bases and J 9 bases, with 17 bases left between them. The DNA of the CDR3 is TGTGCCAGCAGCACTACCCCGGATAAGACTTCACCCCTCCACTTT. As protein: CASSTTPDKTSPLHF.

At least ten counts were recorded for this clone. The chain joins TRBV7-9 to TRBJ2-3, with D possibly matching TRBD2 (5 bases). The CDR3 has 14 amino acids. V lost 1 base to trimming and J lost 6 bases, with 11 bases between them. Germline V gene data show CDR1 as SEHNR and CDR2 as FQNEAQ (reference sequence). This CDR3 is CASSLGGSGDTQYF. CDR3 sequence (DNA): TGTGCCAGCAGCTTAGGAGGGTCTGGGGATACGCAGTATTTT.

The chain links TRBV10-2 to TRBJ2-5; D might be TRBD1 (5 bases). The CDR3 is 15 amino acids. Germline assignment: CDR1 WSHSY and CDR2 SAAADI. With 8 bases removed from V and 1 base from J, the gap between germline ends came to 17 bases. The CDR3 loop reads CASYGLQGFQETQYF. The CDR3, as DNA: TGCGCCAGCTATGGGCTCCAGGGTTTCCAAGAGACCCAGTACTTC.

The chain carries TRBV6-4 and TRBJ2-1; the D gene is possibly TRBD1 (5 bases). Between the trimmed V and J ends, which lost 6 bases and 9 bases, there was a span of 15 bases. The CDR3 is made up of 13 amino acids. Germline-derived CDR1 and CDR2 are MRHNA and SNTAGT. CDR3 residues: CASRGAANSEQFF. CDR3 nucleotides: TGTGCCAGCAGAGGGGCCGCGAACAGTGAGCAGTTCTTC.

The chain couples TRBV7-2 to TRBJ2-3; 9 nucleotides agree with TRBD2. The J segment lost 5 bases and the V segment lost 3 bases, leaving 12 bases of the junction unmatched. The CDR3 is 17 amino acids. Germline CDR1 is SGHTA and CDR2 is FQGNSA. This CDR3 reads CASSFRASGIREDTQYF. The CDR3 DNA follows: TGTGCCAGCAGCTTCCGAGCTAGCGGGATTCGGGAAGATACGCAGTATTTT. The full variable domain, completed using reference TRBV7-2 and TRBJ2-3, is GAGVSQSPSNKVTEKGKDVELRCDPISGHTALYWYRQSLGQGLEFLIYFQGNSAPDKSGLPSDRFSAERTGGSVSTLTIQRTQQEDSAVYLCASSFRASGIREDTQYFGPGTRLTVL.

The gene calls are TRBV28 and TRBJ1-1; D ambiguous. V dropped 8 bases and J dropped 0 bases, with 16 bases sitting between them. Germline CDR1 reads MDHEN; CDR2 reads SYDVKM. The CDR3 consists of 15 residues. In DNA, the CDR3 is TGTGCCAGCCGAACCCATGGCGGTATGAACACTGAAGCTTTCTTT. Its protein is CASRTHGGMNTEAFF.

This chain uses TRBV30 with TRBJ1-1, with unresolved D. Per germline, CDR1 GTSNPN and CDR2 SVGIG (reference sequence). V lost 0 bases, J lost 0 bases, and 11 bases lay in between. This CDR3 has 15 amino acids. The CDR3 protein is CAWSVLPLLNTEAFF. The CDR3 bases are TGTGCCTGGAGTGTACTGCCACTGCTGAACACTGAAGCTTTCTTT. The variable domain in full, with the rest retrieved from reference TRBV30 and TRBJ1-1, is SQTIHQWPATLVQPVGSPLSLECTVEGTSNPNLYWYRQAAGRGLQLLFYSVGIGQISSEVPQNLSASRPQDRQFILSSKKLLLSDSGFYLCAWSVLPLLNTEAFFGQGTRLTVV.

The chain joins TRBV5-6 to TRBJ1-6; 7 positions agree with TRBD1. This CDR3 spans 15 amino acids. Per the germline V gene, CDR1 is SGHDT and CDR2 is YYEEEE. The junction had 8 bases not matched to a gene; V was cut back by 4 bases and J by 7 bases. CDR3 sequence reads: CASSQLDRRNSPLHF. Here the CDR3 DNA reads TGTGCCAGCAGCCAATTGGACAGGCGGAATTCACCCCTCCACTTT.

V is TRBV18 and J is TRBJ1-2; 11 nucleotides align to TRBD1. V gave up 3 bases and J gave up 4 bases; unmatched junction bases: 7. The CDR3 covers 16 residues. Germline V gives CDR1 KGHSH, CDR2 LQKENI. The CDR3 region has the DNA TGTGCCAGCTCACCCTCTCCGGGACAGGGGGGCTATGGCTACACCTTC. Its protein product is CASSPSPGQGGYGYTF.

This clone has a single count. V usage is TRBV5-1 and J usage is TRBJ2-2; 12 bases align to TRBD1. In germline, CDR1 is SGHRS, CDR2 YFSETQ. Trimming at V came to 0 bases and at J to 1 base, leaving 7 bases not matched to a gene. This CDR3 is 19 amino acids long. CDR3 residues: CASSLAGTGGVGNTGELFF. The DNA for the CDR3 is TGCGCCAGCAGCTTGGCCGGGACAGGGGGCGTGGGGAACACCGGGGAGCTGTTTTTT.

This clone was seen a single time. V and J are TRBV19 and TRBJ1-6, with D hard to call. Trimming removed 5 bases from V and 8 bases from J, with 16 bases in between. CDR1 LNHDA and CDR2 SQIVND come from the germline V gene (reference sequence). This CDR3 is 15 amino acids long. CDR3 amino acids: CASSVQPPGHSPLHF. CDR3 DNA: TGTGCCAGTAGTGTACAACCCCCAGGCCATTCACCCCTCCACTTT.

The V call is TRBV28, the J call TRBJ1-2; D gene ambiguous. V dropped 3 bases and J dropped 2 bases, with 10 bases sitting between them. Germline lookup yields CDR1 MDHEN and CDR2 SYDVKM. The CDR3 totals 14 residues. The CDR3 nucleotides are TGTGCCAGCAGTTTTAATAGGCGGAACTATGGCTACACCTTC. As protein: CASSFNRRNYGYTF.

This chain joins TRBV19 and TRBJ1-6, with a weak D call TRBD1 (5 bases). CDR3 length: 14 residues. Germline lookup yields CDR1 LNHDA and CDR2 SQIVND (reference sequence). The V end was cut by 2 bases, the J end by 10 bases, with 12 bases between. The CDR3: CASSIKGLESPLHF. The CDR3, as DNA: TGTGCCAGTAGTATAAAGGGGCTGGAGTCACCCCTCCACTTT. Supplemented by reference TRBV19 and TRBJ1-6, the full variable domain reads DGGITQSPKYLFRKEGQNVTLSCEQNLNHDAMYWYRQDPGQGLRLIYYSQIVNDFQKGDIAEGYSVSREKKESFPLTVTSAQKNPTAFYLCASSIKGLESPLHFGNGTRLTVT.

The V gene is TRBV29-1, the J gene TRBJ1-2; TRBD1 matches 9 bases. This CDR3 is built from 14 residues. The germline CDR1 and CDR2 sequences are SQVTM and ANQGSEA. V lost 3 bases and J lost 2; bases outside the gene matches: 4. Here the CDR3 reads CSVDMGQGNYGYTF. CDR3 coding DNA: TGCAGCGTTGATATGGGACAGGGCAACTATGGCTACACCTTC.

DNA of the CDR3: TGTGCCAGCAGCTTAGTGGGGACTAGCGGGAGCTCCTACAATGAGCAGTTCTTC. Translated: CASSLVGTSGSSYNEQFF. The V call is TRBV7-2, the J call TRBJ2-1; 14 positions match TRBD2. V lost 1 base and J lost 0; bases outside the gene matches: 2. Germline loops: CDR1 SGHTA, CDR2 FQGNSA. The CDR3 consists of 18 residues.

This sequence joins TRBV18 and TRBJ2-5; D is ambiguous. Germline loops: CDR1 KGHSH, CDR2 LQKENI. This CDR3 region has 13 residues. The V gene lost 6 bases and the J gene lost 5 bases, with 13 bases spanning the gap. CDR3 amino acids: CASSSNSEETQYF. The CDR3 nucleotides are TGTGCCAGCTCCTCGAACTCGGAGGAGACCCAGTACTTC. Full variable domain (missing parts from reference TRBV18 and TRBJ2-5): NAGVMQNPRHLVRRRGQEARLRCSPMKGHSHVYWYRQLPEEGLKFMVYLQKENIIDESGMPKERFSAEFPKEGPSILRIQQVVRGDSAAYFCASSSNSEETQYFGPGTRLLVL.

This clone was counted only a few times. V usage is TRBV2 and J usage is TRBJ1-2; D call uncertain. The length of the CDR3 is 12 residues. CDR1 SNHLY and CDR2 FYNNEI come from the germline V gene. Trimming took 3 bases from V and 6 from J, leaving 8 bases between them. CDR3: CASSEGLDGYTF. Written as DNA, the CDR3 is TGTGCCAGCAGTGAGGGCTTGGATGGCTACACCTTC.

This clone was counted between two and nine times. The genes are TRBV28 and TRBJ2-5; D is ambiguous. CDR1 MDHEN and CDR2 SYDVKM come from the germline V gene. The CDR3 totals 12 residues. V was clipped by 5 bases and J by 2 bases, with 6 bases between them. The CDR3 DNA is TGTGCCAGCAGTATGGAGCAAGAGACCCAGTACTTC. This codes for CASSMEQETQYF.